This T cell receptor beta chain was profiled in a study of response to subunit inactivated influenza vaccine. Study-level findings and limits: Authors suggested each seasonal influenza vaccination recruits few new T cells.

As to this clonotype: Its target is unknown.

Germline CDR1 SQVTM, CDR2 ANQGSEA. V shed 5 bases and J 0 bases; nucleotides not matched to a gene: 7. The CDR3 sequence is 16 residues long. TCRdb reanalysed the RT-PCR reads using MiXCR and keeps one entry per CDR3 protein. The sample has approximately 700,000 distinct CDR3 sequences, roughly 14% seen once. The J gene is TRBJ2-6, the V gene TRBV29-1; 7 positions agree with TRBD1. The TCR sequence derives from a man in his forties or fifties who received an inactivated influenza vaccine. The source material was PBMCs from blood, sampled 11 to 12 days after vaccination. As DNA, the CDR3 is TGCAGCGTTTCCGGACAGGCAAGCTCTGGGGCCAACGTCCTGACTTTC. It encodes CSVSGQASSGANVLTF.